This is a list of T cell receptor beta chains from one sample in a study of spatial heterogeneity in lung cancer. TCRdb independently ran MiXCR on the 5' RACE reads; one entry per CDR3 protein. This sample has 1,000 to 1,500 distinct CDR3 sequences; 25% to 30% occur once, and the top ten carry 20% to 25%. The sequencing used PBMCs, collected at follow-up. These receptors were taken from a male donor with early-stage non-small cell lung cancer. Both conserved end residues are part of each CDR3. A D gene is named only where the DNA matches it firmly.

>TRBV7-2|TRBJ1-2|-
CASSSRTNYGYTF
>TRBV20-1|TRBJ2-1|TRBD2
CSAREGLAGGSSSYNEQFF
>TRBV14|TRBJ2-1|TRBD2
CASSEFTGLAGNEQFF
>TRBV9|TRBJ1-2|-
CASSVGHNYGYTF
>TRBV28|TRBJ2-7|TRBD2
CASSIPWRELNEQYF
>TRBV5-4|TRBJ2-5|-
CASSFAQTGKETQYF
>TRBV29-1|TRBJ2-2|TRBD2
CSVSGTSATGELFF
>TRBV6-2/TRBV6-3|TRBJ1-4|TRBD1
CASRPGTGEELFF
>TRBV12-3/TRBV12-4|TRBJ2-3|-
CASSLVYSSDTQYF
>TRBV9|TRBJ1-2|TRBD1
CASSVVTGVGYTF
>TRBV28|TRBJ2-1|TRBD2
CASSPGLAGNEQFF
>TRBV20-1|TRBJ2-2|-
CSARAVNTGELFF
>TRBV6-1|TRBJ2-1|TRBD2
CASSEGMLTLAGEQFF
>TRBV29-1|TRBJ1-1|-
CSVEDPQATEAFF
>TRBV29-1|TRBJ2-5|TRBD1
CSVRGTGQETQYF
>TRBV23-1|TRBJ2-7|-
CASKRGGSVNEQYF
>TRBV14|TRBJ2-1|-
CASSQDGQPLTYNEQFF
>TRBV5-1|TRBJ2-2|TRBD2
CASSLPPTSGSTGELFF
>TRBV7-9|TRBJ2-1|TRBD2
CASSTRSFSLAGGAYEQFF
>TRBV13|TRBJ2-1|-
CASRSEGQDEQFF
>TRBV5-6|TRBJ2-7|-
CASSWGQGGDEQYF
>TRBV28|TRBJ1-6|TRBD1
CASRDTGGSPLHF
>TRBV9|TRBJ2-2|-
CASSVEGYTGELFF
>TRBV7-6|TRBJ2-7|-
CASTPGLLEQYF
>TRBV29-1|TRBJ2-2|TRBD1
CGVGQGNGELFF
>TRBV19|TRBJ2-6|-
CASRLSGANVLTF
>TRBV12-3/TRBV12-4|TRBJ2-7|-
CASSQVHYEQYF
>TRBV19|TRBJ2-7|TRBD1
CASSKGQGAFDEQYF
>TRBV28|TRBJ1-5|TRBD1
CASSLTGATQPQHF